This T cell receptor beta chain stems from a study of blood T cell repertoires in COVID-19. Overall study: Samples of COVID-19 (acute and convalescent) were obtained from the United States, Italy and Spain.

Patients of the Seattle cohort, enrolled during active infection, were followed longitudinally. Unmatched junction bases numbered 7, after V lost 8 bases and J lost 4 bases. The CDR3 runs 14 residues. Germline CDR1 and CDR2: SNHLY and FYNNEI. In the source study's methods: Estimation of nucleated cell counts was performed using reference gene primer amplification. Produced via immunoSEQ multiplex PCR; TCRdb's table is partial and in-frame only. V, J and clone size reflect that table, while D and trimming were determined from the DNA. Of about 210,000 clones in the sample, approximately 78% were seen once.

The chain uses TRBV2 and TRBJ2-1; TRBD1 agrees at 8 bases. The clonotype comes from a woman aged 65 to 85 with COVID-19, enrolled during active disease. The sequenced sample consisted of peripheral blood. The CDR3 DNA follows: TGTGCCAGCGGAACCGGGACAGGATACAATGAGCAGTTCTTC. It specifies CASGTGTGYNEQFF.